This TCR beta chain was identified in a study of blood T cells in healthy people across ages. Study-level results: Older age went with lower TCR beta diversity per million T cells, in a roughly linear way.

The ends were cut back, 3 bases at V and 2 bases at J, with 11 bases in the middle. Germline V gene sequence: CDR1 KGHSH, CDR2 LQKENI. The CDR3 has 15 residues. Alongside a J-beta primer mix, a sample-barcoded 5' primer served in a second PCR lasting about 7 to 12 cycles. Each of the cDNA molecules was tagged by a template-switch adaptor with 12 random nucleotides. TCRdb fed the 5' RACE reads into MiXCR, producing one record per CDR3 protein. The data contain about 680,000 distinct CDR3 sequences, around 48% of them singletons. In the case of this clonotype: The antigen is unknown.

Sequencing input: blood. The chain is built from TRBV18 and TRBJ2-1; D assignment may be TRBD1 or TRBD2 (5 bases each). The sequence derives from a woman in her fifties or sixties in good health. The CDR3 is CASSPEGFAYNEQFF. The CDR3 bases are TGTGCCAGCTCACCCGAGGGGTTCGCCTACAATGAGCAGTTCTTC.